This T cell receptor beta chain was obtained from a study of blood T cell repertoires in COVID-19. Across the study: Collection of acute and convalescent COVID-19 samples took place in the United States, Italy and Spain. PBMCs, B-cell-depleted T cells, or T cells provided the cDNA or gDNA that made up the material.

CDR1 and CDR2 from the germline V gene are ENHRY and SYGVKD. The germline V and J ends were trimmed by 3 bases and 5 bases, with 8 bases remaining between them. This CDR3 comprises 14 residues. Per the original data handling: Nucleated cell counts were estimated from reference gene primer amplification. Clones were read by immunoSEQ multiplex PCR, and TCRdb kept only the in-frame ones, dropping some. V, J and clone size were drawn from that table, and D and trimming were deduced from the DNA. Counted here are around 92,000 clones, about 84% occurring once; the ten biggest clones make up roughly 25%. The chain couples TRBV10-3 to TRBJ1-6; D is ambiguous. The receptor's source is a human donor in a cohort sampled during active COVID-19. Sequencing input: peripheral blood. CDR3 nucleotides: TGTGCCATCAGTGAAGGAGGCAATAATTCACCCCTCCACTTT. Amino acids: CAISEGGNNSPLHF.